A single sample gave rise to the 21 T cell receptor beta chains below, sequenced in a study of cytomegalovirus exposure and HLA in healthy donors. The study ran its PCR with 60 Vbeta and 13 Jbeta primers. Libraries were prepared by immunoSEQ multiplex PCR; TCRdb keeps only in-frame clonotypes and omits some of them. The specimen's table records around 76,000 clones. Source material: PBMCs. The receptors were gathered from a man aged 35 to 55 in good health and CMV-seronegative.

The chain has TRBV11-2 and TRBJ2-5; the match to TRBD2 covers 12 bases. V trimming: 1 base; J trimming: 2 bases; junction bases outside the gene matches: 11. The germline V gene has CDR1 SGHAT and CDR2 FQNNGV. The CDR3 has 19 residues. CDR3 bases: TGTGCCAGCAGCTTAGCTAGCGGGGGGGCCGGAATAGTGCAAGAGACCCAGTACTTC. This encodes CASSLASGGAGIVQETQYF.

The gene calls are TRBV10-1 and TRBJ1-1, with 9 nucleotides matching TRBD1. Germline trimming cut 6 bases from V and 2 bases from J; bases unmatched to any gene: 4. Germline assignment: CDR1 WNHNN and CDR2 SYGVQD (reference sequence). The CDR3 is 14 residues long. CDR3 region: CASRRDRDNTEAFF. In DNA form, the CDR3 reads TGCGCCAGCAGGAGGGACAGGGACAACACTGAAGCTTTCTTT.

The J gene is TRBJ2-2, the V gene TRBV9, with 9 bases aligning to TRBD2. The germline CDR1 and CDR2 sequences are SGDLS and YYNGEE. V trimming: 4 bases; J trimming: 0 bases; junction bases outside the gene matches: 10. The CDR3 covers 18 residues. CDR3 DNA: TGTGCCAGCAGCCGCCGGGGCGGGAGGGCCCCGAACACCGGGGAGCTGTTTTTT. This gives the protein CASSRRGGRAPNTGELFF.

The V gene is TRBV7-2, the J gene TRBJ2-2; D might be TRBD1 (6 bases). CDR1 SGHTA and CDR2 FQGNSA come from the germline V gene. V was clipped by 5 bases and J by 4 bases, with 14 bases between them. This CDR3 contains 15 residues. The CDR3 bases are TGTGCCAGCAGCCCCGACAGGCGACCCACCGGGGAGCTGTTTTTT. Amino acids: CASSPDRRPTGELFF.

About this clone itself: It is unclear where the CDR3 begins or ends on the DNA, so no DNA is shown, and the CDR3 is as TCRdb lists it. J is TRBJ2-5 and V is TRBV4-2; the table gives TRBD1 as D, unverified against the DNA. The CDR3 sequence runs 13 residues, both termini included. Germline V gives CDR1 LGHNA, CDR2 YNFKEQ. The CDR3: CASSQDSGQGPYF.

The V and J genes are TRBV5-6 and TRBJ1-6, with 8 bases lining up with TRBD1. The CDR3 totals 15 residues. J gave up 10 bases and V 0 bases, and 6 bases lay outside the gene matches. Germline CDR1 SGHDT, CDR2 YYEEEE. DNA for the CDR3: TGTGCCAGCAGCTTGGAGGACAGGGCGAGGTCACCCCTCCACTTT. Its translation is CASSLEDRARSPLHF. The full variable domain, in which reference TRBV5-6 and TRBJ1-6 provide the parts outside the CDR3, is DAGVTQSPTHLIKTRGQQVTLRCSPKSGHDTVSWYQQALGQGPQFIFQYYEEEERQRGNFPDRFSGHQFPNYSSELNVNALLLGDSALYLCASSLEDRARSPLHFGNGTRLTVT.

This sequence joins TRBV10-3 and TRBJ1-1, with TRBD1 as a possible D gene (6 bases). CDR1 and CDR2 (germline): ENHRY, SYGVKD. The V and J ends lost 3 bases and 1 base respectively, with 12 bases between them. The CDR3 has 15 amino acids. The CDR3 reads CAISDRTVANTEAFF. The CDR3 DNA sequence: TGTGCCATCAGTGATCGGACAGTTGCGAACACTGAAGCTTTCTTT.

The V call is TRBV18, the J call TRBJ2-3; TRBD1 matches at 8 bases. The CDR3 is made up of 15 amino acids. Trimming at V came to 8 bases and at J to 1 base, leaving 8 bases not matched to a gene. CDR1 is KGHSH and CDR2 is LQKENI in the germline V gene. CDR3 coding DNA: TGTGCCAGCACGACAGGGGCGGGTGGCACAGATACGCAGTATTTT. This translates into CASTTGAGGTDTQYF.

V and J are TRBV6-1 and TRBJ2-2; 10 bases fit TRBD2. The germline V gene has CDR1 MNHNS and CDR2 SASEGT. The CDR3 is made up of 16 amino acids. V gave up 0 bases and J gave up 5 bases; unmatched junction bases: 3. CDR3 DNA: TGTGCCAGCAGTGAAGCAGCGGGGGGGCGGACCGGGGAGCTGTTTTTT. Protein product: CASSEAAGGRTGELFF.

The chain links TRBV19 to TRBJ2-3; 8 nucleotides agree with TRBD2. The V gene's germline CDR1 is LNHDA and CDR2 SQIVND (reference sequence). J gave up 0 bases and V 2 bases, and 7 bases lay outside the gene matches. The CDR3 runs to 17 residues. The CDR3 loop is CASSIRRGGFSTDTQYF. The CDR3 DNA follows: TGTGCCAGTAGTATAAGACGGGGGGGATTCAGCACAGATACGCAGTATTTT.

V gene TRBV19 combines with J gene TRBJ1-2; 7 bases are a match to TRBD1. This CDR3 spans 14 amino acids. Germline CDR1 and CDR2: LNHDA and SQIVND (reference sequence). Trimming took 2 bases from V and 4 from J; bases not matched to a gene: 4. The CDR3 is CASSIPGTAYGYTF. For the CDR3, the DNA is TGTGCCAGTAGTATACCCGGGACAGCCTATGGCTACACCTTC.

The V call is TRBV6-6, the J call TRBJ1-2; possibly TRBD1 for D (6 bases). V was pared by 2 bases and J by 8 bases, with 12 bases between. Per germline, CDR1 MNHNY and CDR2 SVGAGI (reference sequence). The CDR3 is made up of 13 amino acids. CDR3 protein: CASSYEGGGGYTF. In nucleotides, the CDR3 is TGTGCCAGCAGTTACGAGGGGGGGGGCGGCTACACCTTC.

This chain joins TRBV28 and TRBJ2-3; 9 nucleotides match TRBD2. The CDR3 length is 16 residues. Germline V lookup: CDR1 MDHEN, CDR2 SYDVKM. The junction had 11 bases not matched to a gene; V was cut back by 8 bases and J by 2 bases. CDR3 sequence reads: CASGGASGALTDTQYF. CDR3 coding DNA: TGTGCCAGCGGTGGGGCTAGCGGGGCCCTCACAGATACGCAGTATTTT.

The J gene is TRBJ2-3, the V gene TRBV5-1; 10 positions match TRBD2. The trim removed 0 bases at V and 4 bases at J, leaving 8 bases unmatched. The CDR3 contains 17 residues. From germline, CDR1 is SGHRS and CDR2 YFSETQ. The CDR3 protein is CASSLGGLAGEADTQYF. The DNA of the CDR3 is TGCGCCAGCAGCTTGGGAGGGCTAGCGGGAGAAGCAGATACGCAGTATTTT.

The rearrangement joins TRBV12-5 to TRBJ2-7; a weak D match, TRBD1 (6 bases). Germline values: CDR1 LGHNT, CDR2 FRNRAP. Trimming stripped 1 base from V and 5 bases from J, with 15 bases between. CDR3 length equals 15 residues. CDR3 nucleotides: TGTGCTAGTGGTTTGGGGGGAAGACAGGTAAACGAGCAGTACTTC. Translating gives CASGLGGRQVNEQYF.

This chain joins TRBV9 and TRBJ1-2, with 7 bases identical to TRBD1. The junction had 7 bases not matched to a gene; V was cut back by 5 bases and J by 6 bases. The germline gives CDR1 SGDLS, CDR2 YYNGEE. This CDR3 has 13 residues. In DNA, the CDR3 is TGTGCCAGCAGTCCGGGACAGCGGAATGGCTACACCTTC. Protein product: CASSPGQRNGYTF.

V and J are TRBV7-2 and TRBJ2-7; D might be TRBD2 (6 bases). This CDR3 spans 13 amino acids. From germline, CDR1 is SGHTA and CDR2 FQGNSA. Between the trimmed V and J ends, which lost 5 bases and 3 bases, there was a span of 11 bases. The CDR3 sequence: CASSQGLNYEQYF. CDR3 nucleotide sequence: TGTGCCAGCAGCCAGGGACTTAACTACGAGCAGTACTTC.

This chain links TRBV28 with TRBJ2-1, with D possibly TRBD1 on 6 matching bases. The CDR3 length is 17 residues. Germline loops: CDR1 MDHEN, CDR2 SYDVKM. The ends were cut back, 6 bases at V and 2 bases at J, with 20 bases in the middle. CDR3 loop: CASSPPRWGRPYNEQFF. The CDR3 nucleotides are TGTGCCAGCAGCCCCCCCCGGTGGGGGCGCCCCTACAATGAGCAGTTCTTC.

The rearrangement joins TRBV6-5 to TRBJ2-1; 7 nucleotides align to TRBD2. Germline CDR1 reads MNHEY; CDR2 reads SVGAGI. The V gene end was trimmed by 6 bases and the J gene end by 0 bases; junction bases not matched to a gene: 5. This CDR3 is built from 15 residues. CDR3 bases: TGTGCCAGCAGGGGGGGAGGGTACTCCTACAATGAGCAGTTCTTC. Protein product: CASRGGGYSYNEQFF.

The rearrangement links TRBV19 to TRBJ2-3, with D unclear. The CDR3 runs 11 residues. Germline lookup yields CDR1 LNHDA and CDR2 SQIVND (reference sequence). V lost 4 bases and J lost 10, with 9 bases in between. Here the CDR3 DNA reads TGTGCCAGTAGTACCCCGGGTGCGCAGTATTTT. It translates to CASSTPGAQYF.

The gene calls are TRBV7-9 and TRBJ2-1; 7 bases agree with TRBD1. Germline V gene lookup returns CDR1 SEHNR and CDR2 FQNEAQ (reference sequence). CDR3 length equals 12 residues. Losses at the gene ends were 6 bases for V and 7 bases for J; bases not matched to a gene: 3. Here the CDR3 DNA reads TGTGCCAGCAGGACAGGGTCGAATGAGCAGTTCTTC. It codes for CASRTGSNEQFF.